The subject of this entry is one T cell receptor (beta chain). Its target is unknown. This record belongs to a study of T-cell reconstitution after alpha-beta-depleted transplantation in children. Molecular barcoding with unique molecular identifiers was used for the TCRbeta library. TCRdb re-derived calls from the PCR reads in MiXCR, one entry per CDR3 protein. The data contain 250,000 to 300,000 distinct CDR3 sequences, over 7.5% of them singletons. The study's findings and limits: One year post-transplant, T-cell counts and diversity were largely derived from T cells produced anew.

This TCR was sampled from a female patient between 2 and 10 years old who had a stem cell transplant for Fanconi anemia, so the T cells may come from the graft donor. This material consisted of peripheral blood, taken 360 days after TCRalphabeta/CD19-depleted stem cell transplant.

The CDR3 DNA sequence: TGTGCCAGCACCCCCAGGCAGGGCAGCTACACCTTC. Its translation is CASTPRQGSYTF. This chain connects TRBV21-1 to TRBJ1-2; the table's D call TRBD1 went unverified against the DNA. TRBV21-1 constitutes a pseudogene. This CDR3 has 12 residues.